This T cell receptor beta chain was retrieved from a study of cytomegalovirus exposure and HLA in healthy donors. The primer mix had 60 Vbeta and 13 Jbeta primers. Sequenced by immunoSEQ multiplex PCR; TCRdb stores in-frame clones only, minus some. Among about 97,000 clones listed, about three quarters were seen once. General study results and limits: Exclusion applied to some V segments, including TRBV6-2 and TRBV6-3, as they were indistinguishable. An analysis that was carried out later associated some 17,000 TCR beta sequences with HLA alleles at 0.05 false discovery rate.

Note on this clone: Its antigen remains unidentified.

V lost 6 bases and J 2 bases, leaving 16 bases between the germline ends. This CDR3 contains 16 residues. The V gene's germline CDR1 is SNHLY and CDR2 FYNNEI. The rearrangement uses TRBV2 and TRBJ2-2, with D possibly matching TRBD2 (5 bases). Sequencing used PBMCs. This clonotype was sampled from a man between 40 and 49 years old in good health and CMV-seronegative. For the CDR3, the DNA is TGTGCCAGCAGAGGTACGACGGGGAGAAACACCGGGGAGCTGTTTTTT. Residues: CASRGTTGRNTGELFF. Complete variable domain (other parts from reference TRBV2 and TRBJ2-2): EPEVTQTPSHQVTQMGQEVILRCVPISNHLYFYWYRQILGQKVEFLVSFYNNEISEKSEIFDDQFSVERPDGSNFTLKIRSTKLEDSAMYFCASRGTTGRNTGELFFGEGSRLTVL.